Each of the 2 T cell receptor beta chains below was sequenced from the same sample in a study of control samples from healthy donors and cancer patients. Sequenced by immunoSEQ multiplex PCR; TCRdb stores in-frame clones only, minus some. The sample contains fewer than 95,000 clones, approximately 80% of which appear only once. The sequenced material came from blood. The receptors stem from a man aged 25 to 40 in good health.

As concerns this clone: The sample holds other DNA sequences that translate to the same CDR3. CDR3 region: CATSRGTASYEQYF. For the CDR3, the DNA is TGTGCCACCAGCCGGGGGACAGCCTCCTACGAGCAGTACTTC. This chain joins TRBV15 and TRBJ2-7; D perhaps matches TRBD1 (7 bases). Trimming shortened V by 5 bases and J by 0 bases, and 11 bases separated the two germline ends. The CDR3 consists of 14 residues. The germline V gene encodes CDR1 LNHNV and CDR2 YYDKDF (reference sequence).

The V gene is TRBV5-1, the J gene TRBJ2-1; D is possibly TRBD2 (6 bases). The germline CDR1 and CDR2 sequences are SGHRS and YFSETQ. This CDR3 comprises 15 residues. Deletions cut 4 bases from V and 2 bases from J, with 13 bases between. The CDR3 region has the DNA TGCGCCAGCAGCGAGGACGGGGGTCCCTACAATGAGCAGTTCTTC. Translation: CASSEDGGPYNEQFF.